The rows below give T cell receptor beta chains drawn from one sample of a study of shared clonotypes between healthy human individuals. Profiled with immunoSEQ multiplex PCR; TCRdb holds only in-frame clones, not every one. The table records around 2,000,000 clones, 95% of them present only once. Sample: naive CD4+ T cells sorted from blood. These receptors all come from a man aged 18 to 35 in good health. Each CDR3 is given with its conserved first and last residue. D genes are given only for firm matches. Size tells how often a clone was seen (once, few, many) or the class of an expanded clone, and some rows leave it out.

d_call j_call v_call clone_size cdr3_nt cdr3_aa
TRBD2 TRBJ2-5 TRBV5-4 - TGTGCCAGCAGCTTGGGGGCGGGAGTCGGTGCGCGGGAGACCCAGTACTTC CASSLGAGVGARETQYF
TRBD1 TRBJ1-6 TRBV6-5 - TGTGCCAGCAGTTACTTAGTGACAGGGCCGGATTCACCCCTCCACTTT CASSYLVTGPDSPLHF
- TRBJ2-3 TRBV30 - TGTGCCTGGAGTGTAGGTGGGTCCCGCACAGATACGCAGTATTTT CAWSVGGSRTDTQYF
TRBD2 TRBJ2-1 TRBV7-8 - TGTGCCAGCAGCTTAGTTGGGACTAGCGGGAGGAGAACCTACAATGAGCAGTTCTTC CASSLVGTSGRRTYNEQFF
- TRBJ1-2 TRBV28 once TGTGCCAGCAGAAGGGCCACAGAGCTATATGGCTACACCTTC CASRRATELYGYTF
TRBD1 TRBJ2-2 TRBV30 - TGTGCCTGGAGTAGATCCCGGCAGGGGGCGCGTGCCGGGGAGCTGTTTTTT CAWSRSRQGARAGELFF
- TRBJ1-6 TRBV7-2 - TGTGCCAGCAGCTTAGAGGGGAATTCACCCCTCCACTTT CASSLEGNSPLHF
- TRBJ1-2 TRBV5-4 - TGTGCCAGCAGCTTGGGGGGACGAGACAATAACTATGGCTACACCTTC CASSLGGRDNNYGYTF
TRBD1 TRBJ2-5 TRBV7-3 - TGTGCCAGCAGCCCGACCCGGACAGGGGTTCGCCAAGAGACCCAGTACTTC CASSPTRTGVRQETQYF
- TRBJ1-2 TRBV28 - TGTGCCAGCAGTTTAGTGGGGACAATCGGTGGCTACACCTTC CASSLVGTIGGYTF
- TRBJ2-7 TRBV18 - TGTGCCAGCTCACCGGGACGGAATTCCTACGAGCAGTACTTC CASSPGRNSYEQYF
TRBD1 TRBJ1-1 TRBV29-1 once TGCAGCGTTGGTCCCCAGGGGGACACTGAAGCTTTCTTT CSVGPQGDTEAFF
- TRBJ1-4 TRBV11-2 once TGTGCCGGCAGCCTCGGGGGCGGACGTGAAAAACTGTTTTTT CAGSLGGGREKLFF
TRBD1 TRBJ2-7 TRBV5-3 - TGTGCCAGAAGAATGGGGACAGCCATCTCCTACGAGCAGTACTTC CARRMGTAISYEQYF
- TRBJ1-3 TRBV6-5 - TGTGCCAGCAGTAAGACCAATTCTGGAAACACCATATATTTT CASSKTNSGNTIYF
- TRBJ2-5 TRBV7-2 - TGTGCCAGCAGCGGCCTAAGAGTGGAAGAGACCCAGTACTTC CASSGLRVEETQYF
TRBD2 TRBJ2-7 TRBV2 - TGTGCCAGCAGGGAGACTAGCGGGGGGGCGCGATACGAGCAGTACTTC CASRETSGGARYEQYF
- TRBJ2-5 TRBV5-1 once TGCGCCAGCAGCGTACAGGGTCAAGAGACCCAGTACTTC CASSVQGQETQYF
- TRBJ2-1 TRBV5-1 - TGCGCCAGCAGCTTGGAACATCCGGGGAGCTCCTACAATGAGCAGTTCTTC CASSLEHPGSSYNEQFF
- TRBJ1-4 TRBV7-8 once TGTGCCAGCAGCTTAAGGGAGCGAAATGAAAAACTGTTTTTT CASSLRERNEKLFF
TRBD1 TRBJ2-2 TRBV5-1 - TGCGCCAGCAGCTTACAGGGGGTAGCGAACACCGGGGAGCTGTTTTTT CASSLQGVANTGELFF
- TRBJ1-5 TRBV4-1 - TGCGCCAGCAGCCAAGATTATGGTTGGCCCCAGCATTTT CASSQDYGWPQHF
- TRBJ1-5 TRBV7-8 - TGTGCCAGCAGCCTCCCCCGCGGGAGCAATCAGCCCCAGCATTTT CASSLPRGSNQPQHF
- TRBJ1-1 TRBV6-5 - TGTGCCAGCAGTTACTCGATAAATGGGCTGCACACTGAAGCTTTCTTT CASSYSINGLHTEAFF
TRBD1 TRBJ1-1 TRBV5-1 - TGCGCCAGCAGCTGGGGAGGGACAGGGGGCTTGGACACTGAAGCTTTCTTT CASSWGGTGGLDTEAFF
TRBD1 TRBJ1-1 TRBV6-1 once TGTGCCAGCTTTCCCGGGGACAGGGCAACTGAAGCTTTCTTT CASFPGDRATEAFF
TRBD2 TRBJ2-2 TRBV6-1 - TGTGCCAGCAAATTACTAGCGGGAGCCGGGGAGCTGTTTTTT CASKLLAGAGELFF
TRBD1 TRBJ2-3 TRBV19 - TGTGCCAGTAGTGGGGACAGGTTCATCACAGATACGCAGTATTTT CASSGDRFITDTQYF
- TRBJ1-3 TRBV7-9 - TGTGCCAGCAGCTCGGTCGGGACTTACCTCTCAGGAAACACCATATATTTT CASSSVGTYLSGNTIYF
- TRBJ1-4 TRBV15 - TGTGCCACCAGCAGTGACGTTAGGATACTTAATGAAAAACTGTTTTTT CATSSDVRILNEKLFF
- TRBJ2-6 TRBV19 - TGTGCCAGTAGTGGAGGACACCTCACCTCTGGGGCCAACGTCCTGACTTTC CASSGGHLTSGANVLTF
- TRBJ1-2 TRBV2 - TGTGCCAGCAGTAGAGGGAACTATGGCTACACCTTC CASSRGNYGYTF
- TRBJ1-2 TRBV6-5 - TGTGCCAGTTCTCGGGGGTTATTCTATGGCTACACCTTC CASSRGLFYGYTF
- TRBJ1-5 TRBV2 once TGTGCCAGCGTTAGAGGGGCGGGTCAGCCCCAGCATTTT CASVRGAGQPQHF
TRBD2 TRBJ2-5 TRBV6-5 - TGTGCCAGCAGTTCCCTAGCGGGAGGAGAGACCCAGTACTTC CASSSLAGGETQYF
- TRBJ2-1 TRBV11-3 - TGTGCCAGCAGCTCGAGCATACATGAGCAGTTCTTC CASSSSIHEQFF
TRBD1 TRBJ1-1 TRBV29-1 - TGCAGCGTTGACCGGACAGGAATGAACACTGAAGCTTTCTTT CSVDRTGMNTEAFF
- TRBJ1-1 TRBV6-5 - TGTGCCAGCAGCAACAGGCCAGCGGCGATCGCTGAAGCTTTCTTT CASSNRPAAIAEAFF
TRBD2 TRBJ2-1 TRBV11-2 - TGTGCCAGCAGCTTAGAATTACTAGCGGGGTCCTACAATGAGCAGTTCTTC CASSLELLAGSYNEQFF
- TRBJ1-6 TRBV14 few TGTGCCAGCAGCCATGGAGGGCGGTATGCATCCCTCCACTTT CASSHGGRYASLHF
- TRBJ2-3 TRBV18 - TGTGCCAGCTCACCGTTTGGCACTAGTGGGCGTAGGGCAGATACGCAGTATTTT CASSPFGTSGRRADTQYF
- TRBJ2-7 TRBV5-1 - TGCGCCAGCAACAAGGTCTCGTCCGAGCAGTACTTC CASNKVSSEQYF
- TRBJ2-7 TRBV15 many TGTGCCACCAGCTATAGGGCATCCTCCTACGAGCAGTACTTC CATSYRASSYEQYF